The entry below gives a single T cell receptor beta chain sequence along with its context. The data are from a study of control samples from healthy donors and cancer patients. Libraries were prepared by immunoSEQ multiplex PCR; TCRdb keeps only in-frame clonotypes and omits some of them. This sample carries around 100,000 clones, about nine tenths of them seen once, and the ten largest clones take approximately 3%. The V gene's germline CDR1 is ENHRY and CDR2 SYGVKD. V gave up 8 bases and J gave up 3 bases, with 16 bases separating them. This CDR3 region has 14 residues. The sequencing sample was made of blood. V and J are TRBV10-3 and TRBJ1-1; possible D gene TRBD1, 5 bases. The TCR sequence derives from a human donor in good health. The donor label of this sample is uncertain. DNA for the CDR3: TGTGCCATCCGCAGGGTAATGGGGGACACTGAAGCTTTCTTT. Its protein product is CAIRRVMGDTEAFF.